Listed below are T cell receptor beta chains from one sample, sequenced in a study of response to subunit inactivated influenza vaccine. One entry per CDR3 protein results from TCRdb running MiXCR on the RT-PCR reads. The sample lists hundreds of thousands of distinct CDR3 sequences; 15% to 19% were seen once. The sample in question was PBMCs from blood, obtained 12 days after vaccination. The receptors come from a man aged 50 or older who received an inactivated influenza vaccine. CDR3s include the opening cysteine and the closing phenylalanine or tryptophan. The order of the fields is J gene, clone size, V gene, D gene, CDR3 DNA, CDR3 protein. A D gene is named only where the DNA matches it firmly. Not all rows give a size; the values are once, few, many and, for expanded clones, a class.

TRBJ2-7	few	TRBV7-2	NA	TGTGCCAGCAGCTTCTACGCAGACTACGAGCAGTACTTC	CASSFYADYEQYF
TRBJ2-7	once	TRBV6-4	NA	TGTGCCAGCAGTTACACTGCAGGCGCCTACGAGCAGTACTTC	CASSYTAGAYEQYF
TRBJ2-1	NA	TRBV2	NA	TGTGCCAGCAGTGAACACCCGGGTAGCTCCTACAATGAGCAGTTCTTC	CASSEHPGSSYNEQFF
TRBJ2-1	many	TRBV7-9	TRBD2	TGTGCCAGCAGCTTAGCGGTCCCAAGGGAGGGGCAGTTCTTC	CASSLAVPREGQFF
TRBJ2-1	few	TRBV20-1	TRBD2	TGCAGTGCTCTAGAGGTTGCGGGAGGAGGGAATGAGCAGTTCTTC	CSALEVAGGGNEQFF
TRBJ1-3	NA	TRBV4-3	NA	TGCGCCAGCAGCCAAGGGACTATCAGGTTCGCTGGAAACACCATATATTTT	CASSQGTIRFAGNTIYF
TRBJ2-1	few	TRBV29-1	TRBD2	TGCAGCGTTGAATTGATAGCGGGGGCTTGGGATGAGCAGTTCTTC	CSVELIAGAWDEQFF
TRBJ1-1	few	TRBV5-6	NA	TGTGCCAGCAGCTATGTGGTGAACACTGAAGCTTTCTTT	CASSYVVNTEAFF
TRBJ2-2	NA	TRBV14	TRBD1	TGTGCCAGCAGCCAAGGATGGGGACAGGGCAGCACCGGGGAGCTGTTTTTT	CASSQGWGQGSTGELFF
TRBJ2-1	NA	TRBV5-1	TRBD1	TGCGCCAGCAGCCAGAAGGTCGACAGGGAGAAACTGTTCTTC	CASSQKVDREKLFF
TRBJ2-1	few	TRBV5-1	TRBD1	TGCGCCAGCAGCTGGACCGGGACAGAAGTCTACAATGAGCAGTTCTTC	CASSWTGTEVYNEQFF
TRBJ2-7	many	TRBV5-1	TRBD1	TGCGCCAGCAGCGGACCGGGACAGAGATCCTACGAGCAGTACTTC	CASSGPGQRSYEQYF
TRBJ2-1	NA	TRBV4-2	TRBD2	TGTGCCAGCAGCCAAGATGAGGCTAGCGGGGGGGACGTCTTC	CASSQDEASGGDVF
TRBJ2-2	NA	TRBV24-1	NA	TGTGCCACCAGTGATTTGAGGCGAGGGGCCGGGGAGCTGTTTTTT	CATSDLRRGAGELFF
TRBJ2-1	NA	TRBV29-1	TRBD2	TGCAGCGTTGTCTCTAGCGGGGTCCATGGTGAGCAGTTCTTC	CSVVSSGVHGEQFF
TRBJ2-1	NA	TRBV19	NA	TGTGCCAGTAGTATGGGGGACAAGGGGCCCGAGCAGTTCTTC	CASSMGDKGPEQFF
TRBJ2-3	few	TRBV12-3/TRBV12-4	NA	TGTGCCAGCAGCCTCCAGGACATCTCTAGCACAGATACGCAGTATTTT	CASSLQDISSTDTQYF
TRBJ2-3	once	TRBV6-1	NA	TGTGCCAGCAGTGAAAGTAACGGGGGAGATACGCAGTATTTT	CASSESNGGDTQYF
TRBJ2-7	NA	TRBV6-2/TRBV6-3	NA	TGTGCCAGCGGATTAAACAGCTACGAGCAGTACTTC	CASGLNSYEQYF
TRBJ2-7	few	TRBV7-9	TRBD1	TGTGCCAGCAGCTTAGCGGACAGGGGGCCCTACGAGCAGTACTTC	CASSLADRGPYEQYF
TRBJ1-2	NA	TRBV5-4	NA	TGTGCCAGCAGCTTGGGAAGCAAAGCTAACTATGGCTACACCTTC	CASSLGSKANYGYTF
TRBJ2-3	few	TRBV5-5	NA	TGTGCCAGCAGCTTAGGAGAGAGAAGCACAGATACGCAGTATTTT	CASSLGERSTDTQYF
TRBJ2-3	NA	TRBV5-1	TRBD2	TGCGCCAGCAGCCGGAGGCCTAGCGGGAGCACAGATACGCAGTATTTT	CASSRRPSGSTDTQYF
TRBJ1-4	NA	TRBV12-3/TRBV12-4	NA	TGTGCCAGCAGGCCCCGGGGGGATAATGAAAAACTGTTTTTT	CASRPRGDNEKLFF
TRBJ2-7	NA	TRBV4-3	TRBD2	TGCGCCAGCAGCCAAGATTGGGCTAGCGGGAGGTACGAGCAGTACTTC	CASSQDWASGRYEQYF
TRBJ2-7	few	TRBV11-2	TRBD2	TGTGCCAGCAGCTTACGGTCCCTGACTAGCGGGACGAGCTCCTACGAGCAGTACTTC	CASSLRSLTSGTSSYEQYF
TRBJ1-1	few	TRBV15	TRBD1	TGTGCCACCAGCAGAACAGGGGGCGCGGCTGAAGCTTTCTTT	CATSRTGGAAEAFF
TRBJ2-7	few	TRBV4-1	TRBD1	TGCGCCAGCAGCCCATACAGGGGTCCCTCCTACGAGCAGTACTTC	CASSPYRGPSYEQYF
TRBJ2-1	NA	TRBV12-3/TRBV12-4	TRBD2	TGTGCCAGCAGTCGAACGGGGGGTACCAATGAGCAGTTCTTC	CASSRTGGTNEQFF
TRBJ2-2	many	TRBV4-3	NA	TGTGCCAGCAGCCAAGACAGGAACACCGGGGAGCTGTTTTTT	CASSQDRNTGELFF
TRBJ2-3	NA	TRBV12-3/TRBV12-4	NA	TGTGCCAGCAGCCCCTCCCGCCGGATCAGAGGGGATACGCAGTATTTT	CASSPSRRIRGDTQYF
TRBJ2-7	once	TRBV6-5	NA	TGTGCCAGCAAGTTGGTCAGGACAGCCTACGAGCAGTACTTC	CASKLVRTAYEQYF
TRBJ1-3	few	TRBV7-9	NA	TGTGCCAGCAGCTTAGTAGCGGGGGACCCCTCTGGAAACACCATATATTTT	CASSLVAGDPSGNTIYF
TRBJ1-6	NA	TRBV30	TRBD1	TGTGCCTGGAGTATGTCTGGGACAGGGGTACGGTCACCCCTCCACTTT	CAWSMSGTGVRSPLHF
TRBJ1-6	few	TRBV5-1	TRBD1	TGCGCCAGCAGCCCCACAGCCGGACAGGGAAATTCACCCCTCCACTTT	CASSPTAGQGNSPLHF
TRBJ2-7	NA	TRBV20-1	NA	TGCAGTGCTAGAGATCTTACAGCTACAATCTACGAGCAGTACTTC	CSARDLTATIYEQYF
TRBJ2-7	few	TRBV20-1	TRBD1	TGCAGTGCTGAGACAGGGGGCGACTACGAGCAGTACTTC	CSAETGGDYEQYF
TRBJ2-5	NA	TRBV10-3	TRBD2	TGTGCCTCGGCGGGGGTCGGTGGGTCCGAGACCCAGTACTTC	CASAGVGGSETQYF
TRBJ2-7	few	TRBV10-3	TRBD1	TGTGCCACCCGGGACAGTTCCTACGAGCAGTACTTC	CATRDSSYEQYF
TRBJ1-5	many	TRBV10-3	TRBD1	TGTGCCATCAGTGAAGGGGACAGGGTGGGACAGCCCCAGCATTTT	CAISEGDRVGQPQHF
TRBJ2-3	NA	TRBV27	TRBD2	TGTGCCAGCAGCGCTCTCACGCGCAGCGGGACCCGCACAGATACGCAGTATTTT	CASSALTRSGTRTDTQYF
TRBJ2-4	NA	TRBV25-1	TRBD1	TGTGCCAGCAGTGCAAGGACAGGGGGAAACATTCAGTACTTC	CASSARTGGNIQYF
TRBJ2-1	few	TRBV27	TRBD2	TGTGCCAGCAGTTTATCCCACGGGACTAGCAATGAGCAGTTCTTC	CASSLSHGTSNEQFF
TRBJ1-6	NA	TRBV5-1	TRBD1	TGCGCCAGCAGCTACGGGACAGCTTATAATTCACCCCTCCACTTT	CASSYGTAYNSPLHF
TRBJ2-3	NA	TRBV5-1	TRBD2	TGCGCCAGCAGCGCCGGGACACTAGCGGGAGCAGATACGCAGTATTTT	CASSAGTLAGADTQYF
TRBJ1-4	NA	TRBV28	NA	TGTGCCAGCAGTTCACCCGGGGCCAACTGGGAAAAACTGTTTTTT	CASSSPGANWEKLFF